Described below is a single T cell receptor (beta chain) sequence and its context. Antigen specificity is unknown. V lost 6 bases and J lost 2; bases outside the gene matches: 9. Germline-derived CDR1 and CDR2 are SGHTA and FQGNSA. The CDR3 contains 15 residues. The sample is drawn from a study of T cells in narcolepsy. Study-wide findings and caveats: Healthy controls reportedly lacked the autoreactive clonotypes serially found in patients' blood.

Libraries were prepared by immunoSEQ multiplex PCR; TCRdb keeps only in-frame clonotypes and omits some of them. The sample yields nearly 35,000 clones, more than 75% seen once. This receptor was identified in a human donor in good health. Specimen: memory (CD45RA-) CD4+ T cells from blood. This sequence joins TRBV7-2 and TRBJ2-5, with 7 bases aligning to TRBD1. CDR3 sequence reads: CASSYRPGQQETQYF. CDR3 nucleotide sequence: TGTGCCAGCAGTTATAGACCGGGACAGCAAGAGACCCAGTACTTC.